The following is a T cell receptor (beta chain) sequence with its context. Germline CDR1 is SGHVS and CDR2 is FQNEAQ. V lost 5 bases, J lost 2 bases, and 11 bases stayed unmatched. This CDR3 comprises 19 residues. This entry comes from a study of blood T cell repertoires in COVID-19. Study at large: Samples came from the United States, Italy and Spain, spanning acute and convalescent COVID-19.

In the authors' methods: Counts of nucleated cells, estimated from reference gene primer amplification, were obtained. Generated by immunoSEQ multiplex PCR, the TCRdb table keeps only in-frame clones and is missing some. V, J and clone size are those of that table, while D and trimming were read from the DNA. This table has tens of thousands of clones, 80% to 90% appearing once. The specimen sequenced was peripheral blood. The receptor's source is a woman in her fifties or sixties with acute or convalescent COVID-19. The chain is built from TRBV7-8 and TRBJ2-3; 15 nucleotides agree with TRBD2. DNA of the CDR3: TGTGCCAGCAGCCTCGGACTAGCGGGAGGGTACCGTACCACAGATACGCAGTATTTT. It yields the protein CASSLGLAGGYRTTDTQYF.